Shown below are 27 T cell receptor beta chains from a single sample sequenced in a study of long-term antiretroviral therapy in people with HIV. Survey-level resolution applied to immunoSEQ assay v3.0. TCRdb's copy holds only in-frame clones and misses some; the assay was immunoSEQ multiplex PCR. The data show roughly 6,500 clones, 80% to 90% seen once. The sequences come from unsorted PBMCs, collected 3.7 years after starting antiretroviral therapy. The receptors were sampled from a woman aged 50 to 60 with HIV.

This chain links TRBV4-3 with TRBJ1-1, with D unclear. This CDR3 has 14 residues. Germline CDR1 reads LGHNA; CDR2 reads YSLEER. Trimming removed 0 bases from V and 6 bases from J, with 11 bases in between. CDR3 in amino acids: CASSQEFAPPEAFF. Written as DNA, the CDR3 is TGCGCCAGCAGCCAAGAATTTGCACCTCCTGAAGCTTTCTTT.

This chain joins TRBV2 and TRBJ2-3; D is undetermined. Trimming removed 5 bases from V and 0 bases from J, with 9 bases in between. Per the germline V gene, CDR1 is SNHLY and CDR2 is FYNNEI. The CDR3 contains 14 residues. The CDR3 protein is CASSYSTSTDTQYF. The CDR3 DNA reads as TGTGCCAGCAGTTACAGTACTAGCACAGATACGCAGTATTTT.

This sequence joins TRBV19 and TRBJ2-6, with a tentative D call TRBD1 (5 bases). CDR3 length: 17 residues. Looked up from germline, CDR1 is LNHDA and CDR2 is SQIVND (reference sequence). V shed 7 bases and J shed 0 bases, with 16 bases lying between them. CDR3 sequence reads: CASIDSTIRSGANVLTF. CDR3 nucleotides: TGTGCCAGTATAGACAGCACGATCCGCTCTGGGGCCAACGTCCTGACTTTC.

The V gene is TRBV6-4, the J gene TRBJ2-4; D may be TRBD1 or TRBD2 (5 bases each). Germline values: CDR1 MRHNA, CDR2 SNTAGT. The CDR3 is 15 residues long. Between the trimmed V and J ends, which lost 11 bases and 1 base, there was a span of 18 bases. The CDR3 bases are TGTGCCGGAGGTCCGGGACCAAGGGCCAAAAACATTCAGTACTTC. This sequence encodes CAGGPGPRAKNIQYF.

This clone was seen only once. The chain combines TRBV6-5 with TRBJ2-5; D might be TRBD1 (5 bases). The germline V gene has CDR1 MNHEY and CDR2 SVGAGI. The CDR3 extends over 15 amino acids. The V gene lost 3 bases and the J gene lost 6 bases, with 17 bases spanning the gap. In DNA, the CDR3 is TGTGCCAGCAGTTATAAGAGTCAGGGTCGTAAGACCCAGTACTTC. Translating gives CASSYKSQGRKTQYF.

The CDR3 protein is CASSEYGTGSYEQYF. The CDR3 DNA follows: TGTGCCAGCAGTGAATACGGGACAGGGTCCTACGAGCAGTACTTC. The J gene is TRBJ2-7, the V gene TRBV25-1; 9 nucleotides align to TRBD1. CDR3 length: 15 residues. CDR1 is MGHDK and CDR2 is SYGVNS in the germline V gene. The V gene end was trimmed by 0 bases and the J gene end by 1 base; junction bases not matched to a gene: 1.

The V and J genes are TRBV27 and TRBJ2-2; no clear D gene. V gave up 6 bases and J gave up 0 bases, with 11 bases separating them. This CDR3 comprises 15 residues. CDR1 is MNHEY, CDR2 SMNVEV, per germline (reference sequence). The DNA for the CDR3 is TGTGCCAGCAGGGACCACCAAGCGAACACCGGGGAGCTGTTTTTT. This gives the protein CASRDHQANTGELFF.

This sequence joins TRBV7-2 and TRBJ2-1; D remains unclear. Germline V lookup: CDR1 SGHTA, CDR2 FQGNSA. V was pared by 0 bases and J by 5 bases, with 5 bases between. The CDR3 has 13 residues. DNA for the CDR3: TGTGCCAGCAGCTTAGCTCGCGACAATGAGCAGTTCTTC. It encodes CASSLARDNEQFF.

This clone has just one count. The chain recombines TRBV7-2 with TRBJ2-5; D is unclear. Trimming stripped 0 bases from V and 1 base from J, with 3 bases between. This CDR3 contains 13 residues. In germline, CDR1 is SGHTA, CDR2 FQGNSA. For the CDR3, the DNA is TGTGCCAGCAGCTTAGCGATCCAAGAGACCCAGTACTTC. It encodes CASSLAIQETQYF.

This chain connects TRBV28 to TRBJ2-2; TRBD2 agrees at 14 bases. V was clipped by 5 bases and J by 6 bases; unmatched bases: 11. This CDR3 region has 18 residues. Germline lookup yields CDR1 MDHEN and CDR2 SYDVKM. CDR3 DNA sequence: TGTGCCAGCAGTCCCCGCGGGACTAGCGGGAGTGTGCCCGGGGAGCTGTTTTTT. It is translated as CASSPRGTSGSVPGELFF.

This chain connects TRBV2 to TRBJ2-5, with D possibly being TRBD2 (5 bases). Per germline, CDR1 SNHLY and CDR2 FYNNEI. With 6 bases removed from V and 5 bases from J, the gap between germline ends came to 10 bases. The CDR3 is 12 amino acids. CDR3 region: CASRRVRETQYF. CDR3 bases: TGTGCCAGCAGGCGGGTAAGGGAGACCCAGTACTTC.

This clone was detected only once. The J gene is TRBJ2-1, the V gene TRBV7-9; TRBD2 matches at 7 bases. The V and J ends lost 2 bases and 0 bases, in that order; junction bases with no gene match: 7. Germline V gives CDR1 SEHNR, CDR2 FQNEAQ (reference sequence). This CDR3 comprises 17 residues. The CDR3 protein is CASSLRLAESSYNEQFF. Here the CDR3 DNA reads TGTGCCAGCAGCTTAAGGCTAGCGGAAAGCTCCTACAATGAGCAGTTCTTC.

The chain has TRBV5-1 and TRBJ2-6; D ambiguous. The V and J ends lost 0 bases and 7 bases respectively, with 11 bases between them. There are 15 residues in the CDR3. Per germline, CDR1 SGHRS and CDR2 YFSETQ. CDR3 sequence: CASSLVGMVANVLTF. CDR3 coding DNA: TGCGCCAGCAGCTTGGTAGGGATGGTTGCCAACGTCCTGACTTTC.

The gene calls are TRBV18 and TRBJ2-7; D might be TRBD1 (6 bases). The CDR3 is 14 amino acids. Per the germline V gene, CDR1 is KGHSH and CDR2 is LQKENI. Trimming took 3 bases from V and 3 from J, leaving 12 bases between them. The CDR3 DNA follows: TGTGCCAGCTCACCGGACAGTTTCGGCTACGAGCAGTACTTC. Protein: CASSPDSFGYEQYF.

This clone was observed once. This sequence joins TRBV19 and TRBJ1-1; 11 nucleotides align to TRBD1. CDR3 size: 18 residues. V shed 0 bases, J shed 4 bases, and the junction held 10 bases outside the gene matches. Germline-derived CDR1 and CDR2 are LNHDA and SQIVND (reference sequence). The CDR3 region has the DNA TGTGCCAGTAGTATAGAAGCATCCCCCGGGACAGGGGGCACTGAAGCTTTCTTT. This encodes CASSIEASPGTGGTEAFF.

The chain couples TRBV5-1 to TRBJ2-5; either TRBD1 or TRBD2 may fit D (7 bases each). The germline V and J ends were trimmed by 2 bases and 1 base, with 15 bases remaining between them. The length of the CDR3 is 16 residues. The germline CDR1 and CDR2 sequences are SGHRS and YFSETQ. The CDR3 loop reads CASSFSRGGGQETQYF. CDR3 bases: TGCGCCAGCAGCTTTTCCAGGGGGGGTGGCCAAGAGACCCAGTACTTC.

The chain joins TRBV7-9 to TRBJ1-2; TRBD1 matches at 8 bases. Germline V gives CDR1 SEHNR, CDR2 FQNEAQ (reference sequence). The V and J ends lost 1 base and 3 bases, in that order; junction bases with no gene match: 10. The CDR3 spans 17 residues. In DNA form, the CDR3 reads TGTGCCAGCAGCTTAGGACAGGGGTCCCAGCCAGACTATGGCTACACCTTC. Amino acid sequence: CASSLGQGSQPDYGYTF.

The gene calls are TRBV18 and TRBJ2-2; the D gene is possibly TRBD1 (5 bases). The V gene's germline CDR1 is KGHSH and CDR2 LQKENI. Trimming left V 8 bases short and J 5 bases short, with 12 bases between. The CDR3 runs to 13 residues. The CDR3: CASTSRVTGELFF. The CDR3 DNA reads TGTGCCAGCACAAGCAGGGTTACCGGGGAGCTGTTTTTT.

The rearrangement uses TRBV28 and TRBJ2-1; perhaps TRBD2 as D (6 bases). The CDR3 has 17 amino acids. The germline V gene has CDR1 MDHEN and CDR2 SYDVKM. V gave up 1 base and J gave up 0 bases, with 13 bases separating them. Here the CDR3 reads CASSLYWRGSSYNEQFF. The DNA for the CDR3 is TGTGCCAGCAGTTTATACTGGAGGGGAAGCTCCTACAATGAGCAGTTCTTC.

The genes are TRBV28 and TRBJ1-1, with D unresolved. The CDR3 totals 12 residues. V was clipped by 6 bases and J by 13 bases, with 18 bases between them. In germline, CDR1 is MDHEN, CDR2 SYDVKM. CDR3 DNA: TGTGCCAGCAGCCAAGGACCCATCAAGGGTTTCTTT. Translating it yields CASSQGPIKGFF. Filled out from reference TRBV28 and TRBJ1-1, the complete variable domain reads DVKVTQSSRYLVKRTGEKVFLECVQDMDHENMFWYRQDPGLGLRLIYFSYDVKMKEKGDIPEGYSVSREKKERFSLILESASTNQTSMYLCASSQGPIKGFFGQGTRLTVV.

Details on this clone: At one of its ends the junction is not consistent with the germline gene, which may arise from a read error. Other DNA sequences in this specimen translate into the identical CDR3. The chain carries TRBV18 and TRBJ2-1, with D possibly being TRBD2 (5 bases). The CDR3 totals 14 residues. Germline lookup yields CDR1 KGHSH and CDR2 LQKENI. The CDR3 DNA is TGTGCTAGCTCTCGCGCGACTAACCACAATGAGCAGTTCTTC. Its protein product is CASSRATNHNEQFF.

The chain combines TRBV13 with TRBJ2-5; 7 bases fit TRBD2. The CDR3 sequence is 14 residues long. In germline, CDR1 is PRHDT, CDR2 FYEKMQ (reference sequence). V was clipped by 5 bases and J by 2 bases; unmatched bases: 5. CDR3 sequence (DNA): TGTGCCAGCAGCCCCCGGGGAGGGCAAGAGACCCAGTACTTC. Protein product: CASSPRGGQETQYF. The whole variable domain, filled in from reference TRBV13 and TRBJ2-5, reads AAGVIQSPRHLIKEKRETATLKCYPIPRHDTVYWYQQGPGQDPQFLISFYEKMQSDKGSIPDRFSAQQFSDYHSELNMSSLELGDSALYFCASSPRGGQETQYFGPGTRLLVL.

The V and J genes are TRBV7-9 and TRBJ1-4; possible D gene TRBD1, 5 bases. The germline gives CDR1 SEHNR, CDR2 FQNEAQ (reference sequence). The CDR3 loop spans 14 amino acids. The V end was cut by 5 bases, the J end by 5 bases, with 12 bases between. The CDR3 sequence is CASSGGSGNEKLFF. For the CDR3, the DNA is TGTGCCAGCAGCGGGGGGAGCGGGAATGAAAAACTGTTTTTT.

The gene calls are TRBV28 and TRBJ1-5; D gene ambiguous. The CDR3 runs to 14 residues. CDR1 MDHEN and CDR2 SYDVKM come from the germline V gene. Deletions cut 6 bases from V and 1 base from J, with 10 bases between. CDR3 in DNA: TGTGCCAGCAGCACCACCAGCAGCAATCAGCCCCAGCATTTT. Amino acid sequence: CASSTTSSNQPQHF.

The count of this clone is one. The J gene is TRBJ2-2, the V gene TRBV14; D gene uncertain. Germline-derived CDR1 and CDR2 are SGHDN and FVKESK. This CDR3 region has 13 residues. The ends were cut back, 3 bases at V and 9 bases at J, with 11 bases in the middle. CDR3 bases: TGTGCCAGCAGCCATTTCTCGACTTGGGAGCTGTTTTTT. Protein sequence: CASSHFSTWELFF.

The V call is TRBV18, the J call TRBJ2-5; no definite D call. CDR1 is KGHSH, CDR2 LQKENI, per germline. Deletions cut 5 bases from V and 1 base from J, with 8 bases between. This CDR3 spans 13 amino acids. CDR3 protein: CASSSATQETQYF. The DNA of the CDR3 is TGTGCCAGCTCATCCGCTACCCAAGAGACCCAGTACTTC.

The chain couples TRBV7-9 to TRBJ1-1; the D gene is possibly TRBD1 (5 bases). CDR1 SEHNR and CDR2 FQNEAQ come from the germline V gene (reference sequence). The ends were cut back, 4 bases at V and 4 bases at J, with 13 bases in the middle. The CDR3 covers 14 residues. The CDR3 bases are TGTGCCAGCAGCTCCGACAGAGGGCTCACTGAAGCTTTCTTT. Its protein product is CASSSDRGLTEAFF.